This TCR beta chain was documented in a study of T cells after yellow fever vaccination. In this sample, this clonotype turned up a few times. TCRdb re-called the 5' RACE reads with MiXCR, one entry per CDR3 protein. The sample lists some 420,000 distinct CDR3 sequences; roughly a sixth were seen once. Germline loops: CDR1 MNHEY, CDR2 SVGEGT. There are 10 residues in the CDR3. The ends lost 11 bases at V and 4 bases at J; junction bases unmatched: 1. V is TRBV6-2 or TRBV6-3 and J is TRBJ2-7; the match to TRBD1 covers 8 bases. The clonotype was recovered from a man aged 18 to 29 who received the YFV17D yellow fever vaccine. The sample consisted of PBMCs, taken before the yellow fever booster vaccination. DNA of the CDR3: TGTGCCGGACAGGGATACGAGCAGTACTTC. Translation gives CAGQGYEQYF.